Shown below are 22 T cell receptor beta chains from a single sample sequenced in a study of T cell responses to AZD1222 COVID-19 vaccine. Method: immunoSEQ multiplex PCR; TCRdb's copy keeps in-frame clones and lacks some. The repertoire consists of roughly 190,000 clones, with around nine tenths occurring once and the leading ten covering 3.6%. The input for sequencing was peripheral blood, taken 28 days after the second dose of the MenACWY control vaccine. The receptors here all came from an adult who received the MenACWY meningococcal vaccine as a control.

This chain joins TRBV25-1 and TRBJ2-7; TRBD1 agrees at 12 bases. Germline trimming cut 5 bases from V and 6 bases from J; bases unmatched to any gene: 8. The CDR3 is 15 residues long. Germline V CDR1 and CDR2: MGHDK, SYGVNS. The CDR3 reads CASSSPGQGAGEQYF. DNA of the CDR3: TGTGCCAGCAGTTCTCCGGGACAGGGGGCGGGCGAGCAGTACTTC.

The DNA for the CDR3 is TGTGCCAGCAGCTTAGGGGTGACCGGGACCCCTGAAGCTTTCTTT. Translated, it gives CASSLGVTGTPEAFF. The J gene is TRBJ1-1, the V gene TRBV7-8; perhaps TRBD1 as D (5 bases). Trimming shortened V by 1 base and J by 6 bases, and 15 bases separated the two germline ends. Germline V gives CDR1 SGHVS, CDR2 FQNEAQ. The CDR3 is 15 residues long.

V and J are TRBV3-1 (or the pseudogene TRBV3-2) and TRBJ2-7; D is perhaps TRBD1 (6 bases). Germline V gene lookup returns CDR1 LGHDT and CDR2 YNNKEL (reference sequence). The V end was cut by 3 bases, the J end by 1 base, with 13 bases between. The CDR3 is 15 amino acids. CDR3 sequence reads: CASSQPQQGSYEQYF. The CDR3 nucleotides read TGTGCCAGCAGCCAGCCCCAACAGGGATCCTACGAGCAGTACTTC.

V is TRBV4-1 and J is TRBJ2-1; D remains ambiguous. The V end was cut by 7 bases, the J end by 3 bases, with 10 bases between. This CDR3 is 13 amino acids long. CDR1 MGHRA and CDR2 YSYEKL come from the germline V gene. The CDR3 reads CASTSSDYNEQFF. The CDR3 region has the DNA TGCGCCAGCACGAGTTCCGACTACAATGAGCAGTTCTTC.

This rearrangement joins TRBV5-6 to TRBJ1-5; 10 nucleotides match TRBD1. The V gene end was trimmed by 3 bases and the J gene end by 0 bases; junction bases not matched to a gene: 6. This CDR3 region has 17 residues. Germline V lookup: CDR1 SGHDT, CDR2 YYEEEE. The CDR3 region has the DNA TGTGCCAGCAGCTCAAGCCGGGACAGGGGTAGCAATCAGCCCCAGCATTTT. Protein: CASSSSRDRGSNQPQHF.

A single count supports this clone. J is TRBJ2-3 and V is TRBV7-3; D remains ambiguous. Deletions cut 3 bases from V and 0 bases from J, with 10 bases between. The CDR3 runs to 15 residues. Germline V gives CDR1 SGHTA, CDR2 FQGTGA. This CDR3 is CASSFIRSSTDTQYF. The CDR3 nucleotides are TGTGCCAGCAGCTTCATCCGGAGCAGCACAGATACGCAGTATTTT. Combining the CDR3 with reference TRBV7-3 and TRBJ2-3 gives the whole variable domain GAGVSQTPSNKVTEKGKYVELRCDPISGHTALYWYRQSLGQGPEFLIYFQGTGAADDSGLPNDRFFAVRPEGSVSTLKIQRTERGDSAVYLCASSFIRSSTDTQYFGPGTRLTVL.

This chain joins TRBV7-9 and TRBJ1-2; 9 bases agree with TRBD1. From germline, CDR1 is SEHNR and CDR2 FQNEAQ (reference sequence). Unmatched junction bases numbered 7, after V lost 1 base and J lost 4 bases. The CDR3 has 16 amino acids. This CDR3 reads CASSLGRTGASYGYTF. CDR3 bases: TGTGCCAGCAGCTTAGGTCGGACAGGGGCGAGCTATGGCTACACCTTC.

The chain employs TRBV5-1 and TRBJ2-1, with D unclear. This CDR3 region has 12 residues. With 4 bases removed from V and 10 bases from J, the gap between germline ends came to 12 bases. Germline CDR1 SGHRS, CDR2 YFSETQ. This CDR3 reads CASSIFSEEQFF. CDR3 DNA sequence: TGCGCCAGCAGCATATTCTCTGAAGAGCAGTTCTTC.

The V and J genes are TRBV19 and TRBJ2-2; 9 nucleotides match TRBD1. Germline loops: CDR1 LNHDA, CDR2 SQIVND (reference sequence). Trimming took 6 bases from V and 4 from J; bases not matched to a gene: 9. This CDR3 is 16 amino acids long. The chain's CDR3 is CASRPPGQGVTGELFF. The CDR3 coding sequence is TGTGCCAGTAGGCCCCCGGGACAGGGTGTCACCGGGGAGCTGTTTTTT.

The chain has TRBV10-3 and TRBJ1-2; 7 bases fit TRBD1. V lost 10 bases to trimming and J lost 1 base; unmatched junction nucleotides: 9. CDR1 is ENHRY, CDR2 SYGVKD, per germline. The CDR3 covers 14 residues. CDR3: CASGTASFNYGYTF. For the CDR3, the DNA is TGTGCCAGCGGGACAGCCTCTTTTAACTATGGCTACACCTTC.

The CDR3 protein is CASSFSNQPQHF. As DNA, the CDR3 is TGTGCCAGCAGCTTTAGCAATCAGCCCCAGCATTTT. The chain uses TRBV7-8 and TRBJ1-5; the D is unclear. The CDR3 has 12 residues. The V and J ends lost 3 bases and 0 bases respectively, with 0 bases between them. CDR1 SGHVS and CDR2 FQNEAQ come from the germline V gene.

V usage is TRBV9 and J usage is TRBJ1-1; 7 bases are a match to TRBD1. CDR3 size: 14 residues. Germline lookup yields CDR1 SGDLS and CDR2 YYNGEE. V lost 3 bases and J lost 1; bases outside the gene matches: 3. CDR3 region: CASSAQGRNTEAFF. CDR3 nucleotides: TGTGCCAGCAGCGCACAGGGGAGGAACACTGAAGCTTTCTTT.

J is TRBJ2-7 and V is TRBV9; 7 nucleotides line up with TRBD1. V was clipped by 4 bases and J by 3 bases; unmatched bases: 7. Germline loops: CDR1 SGDLS, CDR2 YYNGEE. The CDR3 is 14 amino acids. The CDR3 here is CASSPGTARYEQYF. In DNA, the CDR3 is TGTGCCAGCAGCCCCGGGACAGCTCGCTACGAGCAGTACTTC.

This clone was detected only once. The J gene is TRBJ1-3, the V gene TRBV12-2; the table names TRBD1, a call not compared with the DNA. TRBV12-2 is recorded as a pseudogene. The CDR3 covers 15 residues. CDR3 sequence reads: CASRDRGGSGNTIYF. The CDR3 bases are TGTGCAAGTCGTGACAGGGGCGGATCTGGAAACACCATATATTTT.

V is TRBV2 and J is TRBJ2-5; D unclear. Germline lookup yields CDR1 SNHLY and CDR2 FYNNEI. Trimming shortened V by 2 bases and J by 5 bases, and 12 bases separated the two germline ends. This CDR3 is 14 amino acids long. The CDR3 here is CASSELGSGETQYF. The CDR3 DNA reads TGTGCCAGCAGTGAATTAGGGTCCGGGGAGACCCAGTACTTC.

The V gene is TRBV9, the J gene TRBJ2-1; tentatively, D is TRBD2 (5 bases). The germline V gene has CDR1 SGDLS and CDR2 YYNGEE. This CDR3 has 13 residues. Trimming left V 1 base short and J 9 bases short, with 11 bases between. The CDR3 spells CASSVIGVGEQFF. The DNA of the CDR3 is TGTGCCAGCAGCGTAATCGGGGTAGGTGAGCAGTTCTTC.

This sequence joins TRBV15 and TRBJ2-1, with 7 nucleotides matching TRBD2. The CDR3 contains 15 residues. With V trimmed by 0 bases and J by 6 bases, 5 bases remained unmatched. Germline values: CDR1 LNHNV, CDR2 YYDKDF (reference sequence). The CDR3 sequence is CATSRDPGGGNEQFF. The CDR3 bases are TGTGCCACCAGCAGAGATCCGGGGGGAGGCAATGAGCAGTTCTTC.

The J gene is TRBJ1-2, the V gene TRBV9; a possible D gene is TRBD1 (6 bases). This CDR3 comprises 14 residues. Germline V lookup: CDR1 SGDLS, CDR2 YYNGEE. V was trimmed by 3 bases and J by 3 bases, leaving 12 bases between them. Written as DNA, the CDR3 is TGTGCCAGCAGCGGAGGGGACACTCACTATGGCTACACCTTC. As protein: CASSGGDTHYGYTF.

J is TRBJ1-2 and V is TRBV29-1; no firm D call. Germline CDR1 reads SQVTM; CDR2 reads ANQGSEA. This CDR3 is built from 15 residues. The V end was cut by 5 bases, the J end by 2 bases, with 18 bases between. DNA for the CDR3: TGCAGCGTTCAGTTTACGGGAGGACGAAACTATGGCTACACCTTC. Residues: CSVQFTGGRNYGYTF.

The rearrangement joins TRBV24-1 to TRBJ2-1, with D perhaps assigned TRBD1 or TRBD2 (6 bases each). The germline gives CDR1 KGHDR, CDR2 SFDVKD. Trimming stripped 7 bases from V and 5 bases from J, with 20 bases between. The CDR3 has 16 amino acids. The CDR3: CATRFGGGRHHNEQFF. The CDR3 DNA follows: TGTGCCACCAGGTTCGGAGGGGGACGGCACCACAATGAGCAGTTCTTC.

The rearrangement joins TRBV11-3 to TRBJ1-2, with 10 bases identical to TRBD1. This CDR3 has 15 residues. Germline loops: CDR1 SGHNT, CDR2 YENEEA. With V trimmed by 4 bases and J by 3 bases, 5 bases remained unmatched. For the CDR3, the DNA is TGTGCCAGCAGCTCCCCGGACAGGGGGGACTATGGCTACACCTTC. Amino acids: CASSSPDRGDYGYTF.

This clone was observed a few times. The gene calls are TRBV5-6 and TRBJ1-5; TRBD1 agrees at 10 bases. This CDR3 is built from 17 residues. Germline V CDR1 and CDR2: SGHDT, YYEEEE. Unmatched junction bases numbered 7, after V lost 4 bases and J lost 0 bases. The CDR3 DNA reads TGTGCCAGCAGCCGCCGGGACAGGGGATTTAGCAATCAGCCCCAGCATTTT. Protein: CASSRRDRGFSNQPQHF.